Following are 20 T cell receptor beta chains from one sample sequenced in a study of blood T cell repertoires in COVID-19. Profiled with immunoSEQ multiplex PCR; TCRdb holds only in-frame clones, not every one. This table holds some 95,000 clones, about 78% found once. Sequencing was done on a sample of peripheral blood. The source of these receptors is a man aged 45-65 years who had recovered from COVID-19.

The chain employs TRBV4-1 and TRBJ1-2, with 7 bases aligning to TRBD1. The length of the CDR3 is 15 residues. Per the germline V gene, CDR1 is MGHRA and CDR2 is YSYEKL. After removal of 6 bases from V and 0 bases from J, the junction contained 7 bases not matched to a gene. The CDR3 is CASRPHGQANYGYTF. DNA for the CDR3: TGCGCCAGCAGGCCTCACGGACAGGCTAACTATGGCTACACCTTC.

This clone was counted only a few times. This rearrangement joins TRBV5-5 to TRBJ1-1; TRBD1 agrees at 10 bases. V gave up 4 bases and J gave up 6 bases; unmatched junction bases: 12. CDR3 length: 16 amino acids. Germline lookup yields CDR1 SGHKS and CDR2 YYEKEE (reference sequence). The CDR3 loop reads CASSPVPGQGSPEAFF. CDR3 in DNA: TGTGCCAGCAGCCCCGTCCCGGGACAGGGGAGTCCTGAAGCTTTCTTT.

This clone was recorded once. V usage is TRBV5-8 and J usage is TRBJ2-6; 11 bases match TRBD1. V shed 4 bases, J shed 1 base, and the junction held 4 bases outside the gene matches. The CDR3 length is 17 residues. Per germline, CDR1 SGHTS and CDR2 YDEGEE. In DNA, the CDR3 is TGTGCCAGCAGCCGGACAGGGGGCGTATCTGGGGCCAACGTCCTGACTTTC. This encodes CASSRTGGVSGANVLTF.

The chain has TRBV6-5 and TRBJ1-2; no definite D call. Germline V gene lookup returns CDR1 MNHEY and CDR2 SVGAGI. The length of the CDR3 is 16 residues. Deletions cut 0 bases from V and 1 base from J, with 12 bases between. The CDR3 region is CASSYSSAGINYGYTF. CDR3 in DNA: TGTGCCAGCAGTTACTCGAGCGCGGGTATTAACTATGGCTACACCTTC.

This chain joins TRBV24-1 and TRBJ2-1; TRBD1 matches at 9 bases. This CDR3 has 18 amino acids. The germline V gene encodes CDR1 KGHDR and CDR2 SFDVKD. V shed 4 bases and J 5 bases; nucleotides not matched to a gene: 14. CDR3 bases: TGTGCCACCAGTGACTACGTTGGGTTTGGGACAGGGAACAATGAGCAGTTCTTC. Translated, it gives CATSDYVGFGTGNNEQFF.

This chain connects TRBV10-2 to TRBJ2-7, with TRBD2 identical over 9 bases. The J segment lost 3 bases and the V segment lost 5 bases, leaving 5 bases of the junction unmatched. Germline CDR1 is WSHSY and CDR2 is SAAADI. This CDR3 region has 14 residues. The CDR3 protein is CASSPLAGDYEQYF. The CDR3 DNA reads TGCGCCAGCAGTCCCTTAGCGGGGGACTACGAGCAGTACTTC.

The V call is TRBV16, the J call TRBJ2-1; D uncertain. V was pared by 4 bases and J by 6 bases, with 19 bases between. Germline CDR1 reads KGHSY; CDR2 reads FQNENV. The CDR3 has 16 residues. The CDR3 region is CASSPVSPSVGNEQFF. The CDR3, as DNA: TGTGCCAGCAGCCCGGTTTCTCCCTCGGTTGGCAATGAGCAGTTCTTC.

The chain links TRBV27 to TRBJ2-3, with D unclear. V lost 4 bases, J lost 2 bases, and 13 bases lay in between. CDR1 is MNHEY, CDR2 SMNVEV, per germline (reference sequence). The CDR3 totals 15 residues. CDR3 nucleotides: TGTGCCAGCAGTTCTTTTGGGCTACCCACAGATACGCAGTATTTT. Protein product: CASSSFGLPTDTQYF.

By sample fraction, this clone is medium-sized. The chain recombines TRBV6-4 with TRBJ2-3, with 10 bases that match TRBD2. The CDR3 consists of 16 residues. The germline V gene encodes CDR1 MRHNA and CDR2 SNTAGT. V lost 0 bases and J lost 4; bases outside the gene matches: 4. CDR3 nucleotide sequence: TGTGCCAGCAGTGACTCGGCTAGCGGGAGCGCAGATACGCAGTATTTT. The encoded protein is CASSDSASGSADTQYF.

The DNA of the CDR3 is TGTGCCAGCAGCTTAGGTGGACAGGGGGCCACTGAAGCTTTCTTT. Translated, it gives CASSLGGQGATEAFF. V is TRBV7-9 and J is TRBJ1-1, with 11 bases fitting TRBD1. CDR1 SEHNR and CDR2 FQNEAQ come from the germline V gene (reference sequence). This CDR3 contains 15 residues. V dropped 1 base and J dropped 4; count of bases not matched to a gene: 2. Complete variable domain (other parts from reference TRBV7-9 and TRBJ1-1): DTGVSQNPRHKITKRGQNVTFRCDPISEHNRLYWYRQTLGQGPEFLTYFQNEAQLEKSRLLSDRFSAERPKGSFSTLEIQRTEQGDSAMYLCASSLGGQGATEAFFGQGTRLTVV.

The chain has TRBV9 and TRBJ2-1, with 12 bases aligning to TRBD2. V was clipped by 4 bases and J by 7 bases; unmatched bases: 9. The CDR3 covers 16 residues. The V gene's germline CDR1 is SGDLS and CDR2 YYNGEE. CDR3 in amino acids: CASSHWTSGMGNEQFF. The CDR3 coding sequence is TGTGCCAGCAGCCATTGGACTAGCGGGATGGGGAATGAGCAGTTCTTC.

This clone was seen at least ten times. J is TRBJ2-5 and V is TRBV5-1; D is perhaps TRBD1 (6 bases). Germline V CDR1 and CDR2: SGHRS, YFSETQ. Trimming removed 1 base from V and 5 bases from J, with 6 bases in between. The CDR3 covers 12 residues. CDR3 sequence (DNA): TGCGCCAGCAGCTTGCAGGGGGAGACCCAGTACTTC. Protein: CASSLQGETQYF.

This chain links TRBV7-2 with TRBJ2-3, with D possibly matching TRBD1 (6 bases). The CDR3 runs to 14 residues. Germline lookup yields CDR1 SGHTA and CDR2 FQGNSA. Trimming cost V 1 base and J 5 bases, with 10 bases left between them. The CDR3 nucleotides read TGTGCCAGCAGCTTAGGGGCAGGGGTAGATACGCAGTATTTT. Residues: CASSLGAGVDTQYF.

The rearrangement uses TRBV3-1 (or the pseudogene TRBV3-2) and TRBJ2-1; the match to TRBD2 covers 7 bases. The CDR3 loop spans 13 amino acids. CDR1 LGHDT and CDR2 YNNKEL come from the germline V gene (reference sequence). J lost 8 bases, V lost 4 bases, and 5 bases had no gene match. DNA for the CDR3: TGTGCCAGCAGCCGGGGCGGGAGCTATGAGCAGTTCTTC. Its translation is CASSRGGSYEQFF.

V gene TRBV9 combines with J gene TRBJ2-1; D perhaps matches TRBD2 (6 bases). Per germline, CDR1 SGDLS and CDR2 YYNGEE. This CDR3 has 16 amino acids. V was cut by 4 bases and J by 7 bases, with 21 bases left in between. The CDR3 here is CASSPQPRGGENEQFF. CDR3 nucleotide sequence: TGTGCCAGCAGCCCCCAACCCCGGGGAGGCGAGAATGAGCAGTTCTTC.

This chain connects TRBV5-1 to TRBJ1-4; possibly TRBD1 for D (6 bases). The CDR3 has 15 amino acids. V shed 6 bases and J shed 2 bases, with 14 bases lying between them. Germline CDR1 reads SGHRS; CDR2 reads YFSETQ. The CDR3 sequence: CASIPRGDTNEKLFF. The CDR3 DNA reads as TGCGCCAGCATCCCCAGGGGTGATACTAATGAAAAACTGTTTTTT.

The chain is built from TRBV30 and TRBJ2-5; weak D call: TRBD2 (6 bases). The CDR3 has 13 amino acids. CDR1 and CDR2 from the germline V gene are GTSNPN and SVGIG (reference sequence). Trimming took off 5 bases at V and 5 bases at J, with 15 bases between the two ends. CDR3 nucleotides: TGTGCCTGGGCGGGACTCCGGGGGGAGACCCAGTACTTC. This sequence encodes CAWAGLRGETQYF.

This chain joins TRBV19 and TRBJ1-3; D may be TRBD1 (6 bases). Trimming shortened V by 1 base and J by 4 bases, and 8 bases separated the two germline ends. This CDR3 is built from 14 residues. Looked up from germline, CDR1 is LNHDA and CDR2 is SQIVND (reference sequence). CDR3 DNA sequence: TGTGCCAGTAGTATAGCCAGGGGAGGAAACACCATATATTTT. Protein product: CASSIARGGNTIYF.

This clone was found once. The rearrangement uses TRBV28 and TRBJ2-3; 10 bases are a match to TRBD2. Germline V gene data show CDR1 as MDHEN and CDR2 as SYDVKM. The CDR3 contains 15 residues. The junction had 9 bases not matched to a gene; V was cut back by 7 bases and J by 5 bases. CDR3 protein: CASNSGRPDVDTQYF. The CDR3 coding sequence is TGTGCCAGCAATAGCGGGAGGCCAGATGTAGATACGCAGTATTTT. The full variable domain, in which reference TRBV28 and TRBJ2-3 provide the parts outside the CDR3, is DVKVTQSSRYLVKRTGEKVFLECVQDMDHENMFWYRQDPGLGLRLIYFSYDVKMKEKGDIPEGYSVSREKKERFSLILESASTNQTSMYLCASNSGRPDVDTQYFGPGTRLTVL.

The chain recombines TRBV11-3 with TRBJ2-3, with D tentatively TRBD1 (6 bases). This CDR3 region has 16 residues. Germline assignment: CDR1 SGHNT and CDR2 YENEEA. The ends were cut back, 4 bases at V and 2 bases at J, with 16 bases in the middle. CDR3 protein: CASSSTRDNNTDTQYF. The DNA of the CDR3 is TGTGCCAGCAGCTCGACTCGGGACAACAACACAGATACGCAGTATTTT. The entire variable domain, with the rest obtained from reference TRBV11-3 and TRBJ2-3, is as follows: EAGVVQSPRYKIIEKKQPVAFWCNPISGHNTLYWYLQNLGQGPELLIRYENEEAVDDSQLPKDRFSAERLKGVDSTLKIQPAELGDSAVYLCASSSTRDNNTDTQYFGPGTRLTVL.